Below are 11 T cell receptor beta chains sequenced from a single sample in a study of blood T cells in healthy people across ages. Next came a second PCR, run for roughly 6 to 11 cycles, which used a sample-barcoded 5' primer along with a J-beta primer mix. TCRdb re-analysed the 5' RACE reads in MiXCR, keeping a single row per CDR3 protein. The table records around 900,000 distinct CDR3 sequences, around 54% of them present only once. Sequencing used blood. The receptors here all came from a woman aged 60-75 years in good health.

V is TRBV18 and J is TRBJ2-3; 7 nucleotides line up with TRBD1. The germline CDR1 and CDR2 sequences are KGHSH and LQKENI. The CDR3 sequence is 16 residues long. Trimming removed 2 bases from V and 6 bases from J; junction bases left unmatched: 11. CDR3 protein: CASSPETGDVLDTQYF. The CDR3 DNA sequence: TGTGCCAGCTCACCAGAAACAGGGGATGTTCTGGATACGCAGTATTTT.

This chain uses TRBV12-3 or TRBV12-4 with TRBJ1-2, with no clear D. Trimming cost V 3 bases and J 8 bases, with 13 bases left between them. The CDR3 runs to 13 residues. CDR3 protein: CASSFDPSVGYTF. CDR3 nucleotides: TGTGCCAGCAGTTTCGACCCTTCGGTAGGCTACACCTTC.

The chain combines TRBV20-1 with TRBJ2-1; tentatively, D is TRBD2 (5 bases). The CDR3 runs to 15 residues. V was pared by 6 bases and J by 9 bases, with 24 bases between. Germline assignment: CDR1 DFQATT and CDR2 SNEGSKA (reference sequence). The CDR3 nucleotides read TGCAGTGCCCCTCCTCCGTCGAGGGATCTGAGTGAGCAGTTCTTC. Translating it yields CSAPPPSRDLSEQFF.

A remark on this clonotype: The junction differs from germline at one of its ends, possibly a read error. The CDR3 region has the DNA TGTGCCGGCAGTTTATCCCTAGCGGAAGAAGCCTACGAGCAGTACTTC. Encoded protein: CAGSLSLAEEAYEQYF. The chain joins TRBV27 to TRBJ2-7; 7 nucleotides agree with TRBD2. Per the germline V gene, CDR1 is MNHEY and CDR2 is SMNVEV (reference sequence). The CDR3 is 16 amino acids.

The chain couples TRBV14 to TRBJ2-1; 8 bases line up with TRBD2. V shed 3 bases and J 9 bases; nucleotides not matched to a gene: 13. The CDR3 has 16 residues. Germline CDR1 SGHDN, CDR2 FVKESK. CDR3 amino acids: CASSQSGGKRVGEQFF. DNA for the CDR3: TGTGCCAGCAGCCAGTCGGGAGGGAAGAGGGTCGGTGAGCAGTTCTTC.

This clonotype was picked up a small number of times. This chain links TRBV28 with TRBJ2-2; D not resolved. The ends were cut back, 2 bases at V and 6 bases at J, with 7 bases in the middle. The CDR3 covers 13 residues. From germline, CDR1 is MDHEN and CDR2 SYDVKM. The CDR3 reads CASSLSPPGELFF. The CDR3 nucleotides read TGTGCCAGCAGTTTAAGCCCCCCCGGGGAGCTGTTTTTT. The entire variable domain, with the rest obtained from reference TRBV28 and TRBJ2-2, is as follows: DVKVTQSSRYLVKRTGEKVFLECVQDMDHENMFWYRQDPGLGLRLIYFSYDVKMKEKGDIPEGYSVSREKKERFSLILESASTNQTSMYLCASSLSPPGELFFGEGSRLTVL.

The chain employs TRBV27 and TRBJ2-7; D is perhaps TRBD1 (5 bases). Germline loops: CDR1 MNHEY, CDR2 SMNVEV (reference sequence). Deletions cut 3 bases from V and 1 base from J, with 13 bases between. CDR3 size: 15 residues. The CDR3 protein is CASSLSQGLSYEQYF. The CDR3 region has the DNA TGTGCCAGCAGTTTGTCTCAGGGTCTTTCCTACGAGCAGTACTTC.

V gene TRBV11-2 combines with J gene TRBJ2-1, with 7 bases that match TRBD1. Germline lookup yields CDR1 SGHAT and CDR2 FQNNGV. The CDR3 spans 14 residues. V dropped 3 bases and J dropped 13; count of bases not matched to a gene: 12. This CDR3 reads CASSFSDGQAGQFF. CDR3 nucleotide sequence: TGTGCCAGCAGCTTCTCAGATGGACAGGCGGGCCAGTTCTTC.

This clonotype came up a few times. The rearrangement joins TRBV10-3 to TRBJ2-3; D perhaps matches TRBD2 (5 bases). The CDR3 sequence is 15 residues long. Germline V gene sequence: CDR1 ENHRY, CDR2 SYGVKD. Deletions cut 3 bases from V and 0 bases from J, with 10 bases between. CDR3 coding DNA: TGTGCCATCAGTGACCGGGATACTAGCACAGATACGCAGTATTTT. This translates into CAISDRDTSTDTQYF.

The chain couples TRBV27 to TRBJ2-7; 14 bases match TRBD2. The CDR3 contains 19 residues. Per germline, CDR1 MNHEY and CDR2 SMNVEV (reference sequence). V trimming: 4 bases; J trimming: 7 bases; junction bases outside the gene matches: 18. CDR3 DNA: TGTGCCAGCAGTTCCTTGTCCGGGACTAGCGGGAGCTTCGTGGGGGAGCAGTACTTC. Translation gives CASSSLSGTSGSFVGEQYF.

The chain links TRBV28 to TRBJ2-7; TRBD2 matches 9 bases. Germline loops: CDR1 MDHEN, CDR2 SYDVKM. There are 17 residues in the CDR3. With V trimmed by 5 bases and J by 4 bases, 15 bases remained unmatched. CDR3 coding DNA: TGTGCCAGCAGTCCGGGCGGGAGGGCCCTTGTACCTTACGAGCAGTACTTC. This sequence encodes CASSPGGRALVPYEQYF.